The 18 T cell receptor beta chains presented below share a single source sample, sequenced in a study of T cell repertoires in cytomegalovirus infection. No antigen has been identified for these receptors. From the reads, TCRdb called clonotypes with MiXCR, one entry per CDR3 protein. The data show around 360,000 distinct CDR3 sequences, roughly 34% seen once. This sample comprised cultured PBMCs, obtained from culture after CMV antigen stimulation. Receptors originate from a human donor in good health (CMV status not recorded). Some clones in this sample may be carry-over from other donors' samples.

The gene calls are TRBV7-2 and TRBJ2-2, with TRBD1 matching over 9 bases. After removal of 5 bases from V and 5 bases from J, the junction contained 3 bases not matched to a gene. CDR1 and CDR2 (germline): SGHTA, FQGNSA. CDR3 length equals 14 residues. The CDR3 DNA is TGTGCCAGCAGCCGGGACAGGGAGACCGGGGAGCTGTTTTTT. It is translated as CASSRDRETGELFF. Complete variable domain (other parts from reference TRBV7-2 and TRBJ2-2): GAGVSQSPSNKVTEKGKDVELRCDPISGHTALYWYRQSLGQGLEFLIYFQGNSAPDKSGLPSDRFSAERTGGSVSTLTIQRTQQEDSAVYLCASSRDRETGELFFGEGSRLTVL.

The rearrangement joins TRBV28 to TRBJ2-3; maybe TRBD2 (6 bases). Germline V gene lookup returns CDR1 MDHEN and CDR2 SYDVKM. Trimming stripped 7 bases from V and 4 bases from J, with 15 bases between. The CDR3 contains 14 residues. CDR3 DNA sequence: TGTGCCAGCATCCCGGGACTCCTCCCAGATACGCAGTATTTT. Encoded protein: CASIPGLLPDTQYF. Based on the CDR3 plus reference TRBV28 and TRBJ2-3, the full variable domain is DVKVTQSSRYLVKRTGEKVFLECVQDMDHENMFWYRQDPGLGLRLIYFSYDVKMKEKGDIPEGYSVSREKKERFSLILESASTNQTSMYLCASIPGLLPDTQYFGPGTRLTVL.

This clonotype occurred many times. The DNA of the CDR3 is TGTGCCAGCAGCTCCCTTCTCCGGGTGGATGGGACGAGGCAGTTCTTC. Translating gives CASSSLLRVDGTRQFF. The gene calls are TRBV7-2 and TRBJ2-1; D could derive from TRBD1 or TRBD2 (5 bases each). CDR1 SGHTA and CDR2 FQGNSA come from the germline V gene. This CDR3 comprises 16 residues. With 4 bases removed from V and 12 bases from J, the gap between germline ends came to 25 bases.

This clonotype was counted many times. The V call is TRBV15, the J call TRBJ2-1; weak D call: TRBD2 (6 bases). The CDR3 is 20 residues long. Germline V gene sequence: CDR1 LNHNV, CDR2 YYDKDF (reference sequence). V was trimmed by 1 base and J by 0 bases, leaving 22 bases between them. CDR3 coding DNA: TGTGCCACCAGCAGAGCAAAAGGAGCGGCCGGGGGTAGCTCCTACAATGAGCAGTTCTTC. Protein: CATSRAKGAAGGSSYNEQFF.

This clonotype turned up a few times. The DNA of the CDR3 is TGTGCCAGCAGCCTTTACAGGGCGGACCAGCCCCAGCATTTT. It yields the protein CASSLYRADQPQHF. The chain couples TRBV7-2 to TRBJ1-5; the D gene is possibly TRBD1 (6 bases). Germline V lookup: CDR1 SGHTA, CDR2 FQGNSA. The ends were cut back, 5 bases at V and 7 bases at J, with 15 bases in the middle. The CDR3 sequence is 14 residues long.

This clonotype was detected only a few times. The rearrangement links TRBV7-2 to TRBJ2-1, with D possibly matching TRBD2 (5 bases). Deletions cut 5 bases from V and 5 bases from J, with 10 bases between. The CDR3 length is 13 residues. Germline CDR1 SGHTA, CDR2 FQGNSA. The CDR3 DNA sequence: TGTGCCAGCAGCCAGACTACGGACAATGAGCAGTTCTTC. This encodes CASSQTTDNEQFF.

The gene calls are TRBV7-2 and TRBJ2-5, with 9 bases fitting TRBD2. The CDR3 contains 15 residues. Germline V gene lookup returns CDR1 SGHTA and CDR2 FQGNSA. V dropped 3 bases and J dropped 2; count of bases not matched to a gene: 4. The CDR3 nucleotides read TGTGCCAGCAGCTTTTTCCTAGCGGGGCAAGAGACCCAGTACTTC. This gives the protein CASSFFLAGQETQYF.

This sequence joins TRBV7-6 and TRBJ2-7, with D perhaps given as TRBD1 or TRBD2 (6 bases each). V was pared by 2 bases and J by 3 bases, with 23 bases between. The CDR3 runs 18 residues. Germline CDR1 reads SGHVS; CDR2 reads FNYEAQ. The CDR3 nucleotides read TGTGCCAGCAGCTTAAATAGGGGGGCCAGGACTGATAGCTACGAGCAGTACTTC. Its translation: CASSLNRGARTDSYEQYF.

The table lists this clonotype with a few counts. The V and J genes are TRBV2 and TRBJ2-3; TRBD2 agrees at 13 bases. Germline V lookup: CDR1 SNHLY, CDR2 FYNNEI. There are 16 residues in the CDR3. With 3 bases clipped from V and 6 bases from J, the junction kept 6 bases outside the gene matches. This CDR3 reads CASSDTSGRAGDTQYF. CDR3 sequence (DNA): TGTGCCAGCAGTGATACTAGCGGGAGGGCCGGTGATACGCAGTATTTT. The full variable domain, rest sourced from reference TRBV2 and TRBJ2-3, is EPEVTQTPSHQVTQMGQEVILRCVPISNHLYFYWYRQILGQKVEFLVSFYNNEISEKSEIFDDQFSVERPDGSNFTLKIRSTKLEDSAMYFCASSDTSGRAGDTQYFGPGTRLTVL.

In DNA form, the CDR3 reads TGTGCCAGCAGGCCGACCATTAGCGGGGGGGGAGGGTGTACGCAGTATTTT. It specifies CASRPTISGGGGCTQYF. The chain couples TRBV7-2 to TRBJ2-3; 11 bases are a match to TRBD2. Looked up from germline, CDR1 is SGHTA and CDR2 is FQGNSA. The J segment lost 8 bases and the V segment lost 6 bases, leaving 16 bases of the junction unmatched. The CDR3 length is 17 residues.

This clonotype was seen more than once but under ten times. V and J are TRBV12-3 or TRBV12-4 and TRBJ2-3; 9 bases match TRBD1. Germline trimming cut 5 bases from V and 4 bases from J; bases unmatched to any gene: 7. The CDR3 length is 15 residues. The CDR3 reads CASSLGTGRADTQYF. The DNA for the CDR3 is TGTGCCAGCAGTCTCGGGACAGGGAGGGCAGATACGCAGTATTTT.

This rearrangement joins TRBV20-1 to TRBJ1-6; D possibly corresponds to TRBD1 (5 bases). V was shortened by 0 bases and J by 12 bases, with 15 bases between the two germline ends. CDR1 DFQATT and CDR2 SNEGSKA come from the germline V gene (reference sequence). The CDR3 has 14 residues. The CDR3 DNA sequence: TGCAGTGCTAGAGAAGCTTTGGGGACGGGACCCCTCCACTTT. It translates to CSAREALGTGPLHF.

This chain uses TRBV12-3 or TRBV12-4 with TRBJ2-7, with 7 bases identical to TRBD2. There are 13 residues in the CDR3. J was trimmed by 7 bases and V by 1 base; bases with no gene match: 4. The CDR3 spells CASSLVASGEQYV. The CDR3 DNA sequence: TGTGCCAGCAGTTTAGTGGCTAGCGGAGAGCAGTACGTC.

The CDR3, as DNA: TGTGCCAGCAGTGAGACACCCGGGGGTTCAGGAACCTCTGGAAACACCATATATTTT. Protein sequence: CASSETPGGSGTSGNTIYF. This chain uses TRBV2 with TRBJ1-3, with a weak D call TRBD1 (5 bases). Trimming shortened V by 3 bases and J by 0 bases, and 21 bases separated the two germline ends. Germline assignment: CDR1 SNHLY and CDR2 FYNNEI. This CDR3 is built from 19 residues.

The chain combines TRBV6-2 or TRBV6-3 with TRBJ1-1; possibly TRBD1 for D (5 bases). There are 15 residues in the CDR3. Between the trimmed V and J ends, which lost 5 bases and 7 bases, there was a span of 20 bases. Per germline, CDR1 MNHEY and CDR2 SVGEGT. The CDR3 DNA reads as TGTGCCAGCAGTCTCACCGGGACCCTGTCGGGTGAAGCTTTCTTT. This gives the protein CASSLTGTLSGEAFF.

The table lists this clonotype with a few counts. The J gene is TRBJ1-4, the V gene TRBV2; the D gene is possibly TRBD1 (6 bases). Germline CDR1 is SNHLY and CDR2 is FYNNEI. The CDR3 covers 13 residues. The V end lost 3 bases, the J end lost 5 bases, and 7 bases lay between the germline ends. In DNA, the CDR3 is TGTGCCAGCAGTGAGACAGGCAATGAAAAACTGTTTTTT. It specifies CASSETGNEKLFF.

The CDR3 reads CASSIGQGSYSNQPQHF. DNA for the CDR3: TGTGCCAGTAGTATCGGCCAGGGCTCATATAGCAATCAGCCCCAGCATTTT. V is TRBV19 and J is TRBJ1-5; maybe TRBD1 (5 bases). In germline, CDR1 is LNHDA, CDR2 SQIVND (reference sequence). CDR3 size: 17 residues. The V end lost 3 bases, the J end lost 0 bases, and 15 bases lay between the germline ends.

This clonotype was seen repeatedly, ten times or more. This rearrangement joins TRBV4-3 to TRBJ2-1; unclear D gene. Germline CDR1 and CDR2: LGHNA and YSLEER. V gave up 0 bases and J gave up 9 bases, with 24 bases separating them. The CDR3 is 18 amino acids. The chain's CDR3 is CASSQDMGYHWVATEQFF. The CDR3 region has the DNA TGCGCCAGCAGCCAAGACATGGGATATCACTGGGTGGCGACTGAGCAGTTCTTC.